This passage covers 14 T cell receptor beta chains from one sample sequenced in a study of type 1 and type 2 diabetes patients. Amplification started from genomic DNA. A primer set of 30 forward and 13 reverse primers amplified the CDR3. MiXCR, run by TCRdb on the multiplex PCR reads, gives a single entry per CDR3 protein. Of about 250,000 distinct CDR3 sequences in the sample, around 47% were seen once. The material sequenced was peripheral blood mononuclear cells (PBMCs). The receptors were gathered from a man between 18 and 35 years old with type 2 diabetes.

This chain links TRBV20-1 with TRBJ1-2, with D unclear. The V end lost 6 bases, the J end lost 6 bases, and 20 bases lay between the germline ends. CDR1 is DFQATT and CDR2 is SNEGSKA in the germline V gene (reference sequence). The CDR3 length is 14 residues. CDR3 protein: CSAHKAVLLNGYTF. The DNA for the CDR3 is TGCAGTGCCCATAAAGCGGTCCTCTTGAATGGCTACACCTTC.

The J gene is TRBJ2-5, the V gene TRBV7-2; D possibly uses TRBD1 or TRBD2 (6 bases each). The V end was cut by 3 bases, the J end by 5 bases, with 13 bases between. Germline CDR1 SGHTA, CDR2 FQGNSA. The CDR3 is 14 amino acids. CDR3 DNA: TGTGCCAGCAGCTTTGTGGGGGGCACCGAGACCCAGTACTTC. Translating gives CASSFVGGTETQYF.

This clonotype showed up just once. This chain connects TRBV5-1 to TRBJ1-1, with D maybe TRBD1 (5 bases). V dropped 4 bases and J dropped 6 bases, with 19 bases sitting between them. CDR3 size: 15 residues. Germline CDR1 and CDR2: SGHRS and YFSETQ. The CDR3 DNA sequence: TGCGCCAGCAGCCGTGACGGTGGGGGGAGGGCTGAAGCTTTCTTT. Translating it yields CASSRDGGGRAEAFF.

V and J are TRBV6-6 and TRBJ1-1, with unresolved D. V lost 5 bases, J lost 4 bases, and 5 bases lay in between. Per the germline V gene, CDR1 is MNHNY and CDR2 is SVGAGI (reference sequence). The CDR3 is 11 residues long. This CDR3 reads CASSKPTEAFF. The CDR3 nucleotides are TGTGCCAGCAGTAAACCCACTGAAGCTTTCTTT.

The chain carries TRBV2 and TRBJ2-2; D remains unclear. The CDR3 sequence is 14 residues long. Trimming pared 7 bases from V and 6 bases from J, leaving 15 bases between. Germline CDR1 SNHLY, CDR2 FYNNEI. The CDR3 bases are TGTGCCAGCAATTTGCCCGTGGGCCCCGGGGAGCTGTTTTTT. Translation: CASNLPVGPGELFF.

Points on this clonotype: Germline and junction disagree at one end, which may indicate a read error. V usage is TRBV7-8 and J usage is TRBJ2-1; D is possibly TRBD2 (5 bases). This CDR3 has 13 residues. Looked up from germline, CDR1 is SGHVS and CDR2 is FQNEAQ. The CDR3 sequence is CASSQLLGGEQFF. In DNA, the CDR3 is TGCGCCAGCAGCCAACTCCTAGGAGGTGAGCAGTTCTTC.

The chain employs TRBV12-3 or TRBV12-4 and TRBJ2-7, with D perhaps being TRBD1 or TRBD2 (5 bases each). The CDR3 covers 12 residues. The V end was cut by 6 bases, the J end by 7 bases, with 13 bases between. CDR3 in amino acids: CASRWGNQEQYF. Written as DNA, the CDR3 is TGTGCCAGCAGGTGGGGGAACCAGGAGCAGTACTTC.

This clonotype was recorded at least ten times. This chain uses TRBV2 with TRBJ2-5; possible D gene TRBD2, 7 bases. Germline CDR1 and CDR2: SNHLY and FYNNEI. This CDR3 has 15 residues. The V end was cut by 6 bases, the J end by 3 bases, with 17 bases between. This CDR3 reads CASSERGGGEETQYF. The CDR3 bases are TGTGCCAGCAGCGAAAGGGGGGGCGGGGAAGAGACCCAGTACTTC.

The gene calls are TRBV24-1 and TRBJ2-7; D unresolved. Per the germline V gene, CDR1 is KGHDR and CDR2 is SFDVKD. The CDR3 length is 13 residues. Trimming pared 9 bases from V and 5 bases from J, leaving 16 bases between. This CDR3 reads CATSGVHGNEQYF. The CDR3 bases are TGTGCCACCTCAGGAGTCCATGGCAACGAGCAGTACTTC.

V usage is TRBV14 and J usage is TRBJ2-1, with TRBD2 identical over 7 bases. CDR1 and CDR2 (germline): SGHDN, FVKESK. The J segment lost 8 bases and the V segment lost 6 bases, leaving 13 bases of the junction unmatched. The CDR3 is 15 residues long. The CDR3 DNA reads TGTGCCAGCAGTCGGACTAGTCACGGTTTAGATGAGCAGTTCTTC. Amino acid sequence: CASSRTSHGLDEQFF. Full variable domain (remainder filled in from reference TRBV14 and TRBJ2-1): EAGVTQFPSHSVIEKGQTVTLRCDPISGHDNLYWYRRVMGKEIKFLLHFVKESKQDESGMPNNRFLAERTGGTYSTLKVQPAELEDSGVYFCASSRTSHGLDEQFFGPGTRLTVL.

V gene TRBV7-9 combines with J gene TRBJ2-5; no reliable D call. The CDR3 is made up of 14 amino acids. Trimming removed 5 bases from V and 1 base from J, with 11 bases in between. The V gene's germline CDR1 is SEHNR and CDR2 FQNEAQ (reference sequence). CDR3: CASSHESTQETQYF. The CDR3 region has the DNA TGTGCCAGCAGCCACGAGAGTACCCAAGAGACCCAGTACTTC.

The chain recombines TRBV6-5 with TRBJ2-2; D gene uncertain. The CDR3 has 15 amino acids. The ends were cut back, 2 bases at V and 4 bases at J, with 11 bases in the middle. CDR1 MNHEY and CDR2 SVGAGI come from the germline V gene. For the CDR3, the DNA is TGTGCCAGCAGTTACGACGGCATAGCCACCGGGGAGCTGTTTTTT. As protein: CASSYDGIATGELFF.

The genes are TRBV7-9 and TRBJ2-3; TRBD2 matches 8 bases. The germline CDR1 and CDR2 sequences are SEHNR and FQNEAQ (reference sequence). V was clipped by 4 bases and J by 4 bases; unmatched bases: 7. CDR3 length equals 15 residues. CDR3 sequence reads: CASSSGTSFADTQYF. CDR3 DNA sequence: TGTGCCAGCAGCTCAGGGACTAGTTTTGCAGATACGCAGTATTTT.

This clonotype has a handful of counts. This chain uses TRBV19 with TRBJ1-1; D not certain. Looked up from germline, CDR1 is LNHDA and CDR2 is SQIVND (reference sequence). The CDR3 covers 13 residues. Trimming took off 5 bases at V and 6 bases at J, with 13 bases between the two ends. This CDR3 reads CASSPVGAAEAFF. CDR3 coding DNA: TGTGCCAGTAGTCCAGTGGGCGCTGCTGAAGCTTTCTTT.